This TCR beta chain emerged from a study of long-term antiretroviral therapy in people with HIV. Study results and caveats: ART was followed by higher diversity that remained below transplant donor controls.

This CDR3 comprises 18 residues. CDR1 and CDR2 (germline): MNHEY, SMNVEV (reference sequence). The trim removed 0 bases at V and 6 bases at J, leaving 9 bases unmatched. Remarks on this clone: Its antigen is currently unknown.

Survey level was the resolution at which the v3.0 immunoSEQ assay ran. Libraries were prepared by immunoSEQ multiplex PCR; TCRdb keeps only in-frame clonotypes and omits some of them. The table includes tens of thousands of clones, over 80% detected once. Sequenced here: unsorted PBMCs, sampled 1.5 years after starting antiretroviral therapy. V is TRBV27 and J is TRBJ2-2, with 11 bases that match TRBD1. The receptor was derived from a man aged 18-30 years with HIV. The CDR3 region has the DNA TGTGCCAGCAGTTTATCGGGGGACAGGGGGTTGGGGGCCGGGGAGCTGTTTTTT. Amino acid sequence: CASSLSGDRGLGAGELFF.